This is a list of T cell receptor beta chains from one sample in a study of T cell responses to AZD1222 COVID-19 vaccine. TCRdb's table, derived via immunoSEQ multiplex PCR, lists solely in-frame clones and lacks some. The table has approximately 89,000 clones, less than 95% seen once. Material: peripheral blood, obtained 28 days after the second AZD1222 dose. These receptors were taken from an adult who received the AZD1222 COVID-19 vaccine. The CDR3 runs from the conserved cysteine through the conserved F or W. A D gene is named only where the DNA matches it firmly. Rows may omit the clone size; those that give it use once, few, many or a size class.

cdr3_length j_call d_call v_call clone_size cdr3_aa cdr3_nt
15 TRBJ1-5 NA TRBV5-6 NA CASSSRAYSNQPQHF TGTGCCAGCAGCTCGAGGGCCTATAGCAATCAGCCCCAGCATTTT
13 TRBJ1-2 NA TRBV6-5 NA CASTDTGAYGYTF TGTGCCAGCACCGACACCGGCGCCTATGGCTACACCTTC
15 TRBJ2-7 TRBD2 TRBV9 NA CASSVTSGVNHEQYF TGTGCCAGCAGCGTCACTAGCGGGGTGAATCACGAGCAGTACTTC
16 TRBJ1-1 NA TRBV5-6 NA CASSVSQVGMNTEAFF TGTGCCAGCAGCGTCTCTCAGGTCGGAATGAACACTGAAGCTTTCTTT
19 TRBJ2-6 TRBD1 TRBV28 NA CASSLSIRDRGSGANVLTF TGTGCCAGCAGTTTATCTATTAGGGACAGGGGTTCTGGGGCCAACGTCCTGACTTTC
15 TRBJ2-1 TRBD1 TRBV24-1 NA CATSQTGLPYNEQFF TGTGCCACCAGCCAGACAGGGTTACCCTACAATGAGCAGTTCTTC
15 TRBJ2-1 NA TRBV10-3 NA CAISEGFAGSNEQFF TGTGCCATCAGTGAGGGTTTCGCAGGCAGCAATGAGCAGTTCTTC
14 TRBJ1-2 TRBD1 TRBV19 NA CASRPTGQADGYTF TGTGCCAGTAGACCGACAGGGCAGGCGGATGGCTACACCTTC
15 TRBJ1-6 TRBD1 TRBV5-1 NA CASTQWGQTNSPLHF TGCGCCAGCACCCAGTGGGGACAGACTAATTCACCCCTCCACTTT
13 TRBJ1-1 NA TRBV29-1 NA CSVEGGFGTEAFF TGCAGCGTTGAGGGGGGATTTGGCACTGAAGCTTTCTTT
15 TRBJ1-6 TRBD1 TRBV5-4 once CASSGGTEYNSPLHF TGTGCCAGCAGCGGCGGGACAGAATATAATTCACCCCTCCACTTT
13 TRBJ1-1 NA TRBV30 NA CAWSARGDTEAFF TGTGCCTGGAGTGCCAGGGGAGACACTGAAGCTTTCTTT
15 TRBJ2-1 TRBD1 TRBV27 once CASSAPGQGVYEQFF TGTGCCAGCAGTGCCCCGGGACAGGGGGTCTATGAGCAGTTCTTC
16 TRBJ1-3 NA TRBV3-1/TRBV3-2 NA CASSQPRGSSGNTIYF TGTGCCAGCAGCCAGCCCAGGGGTAGCTCTGGAAACACCATATATTTT
13 TRBJ1-4 NA TRBV7-9 NA CASSPGGAGKLFF TGTGCCAGCAGCCCCGGAGGGGCAGGAAAACTGTTTTTT
13 TRBJ1-1 NA TRBV12-3/TRBV12-4 NA CASSLTSNTEAFF TGTGCCAGCAGCCTAACCTCAAACACTGAAGCTTTCTTT
14 TRBJ2-5 NA TRBV14 NA CASSSTPGVPNQYF TGTGCCAGCAGCTCGACTCCGGGGGTCCCGAACCAGTACTTC
13 TRBJ1-1 NA TRBV7-3 NA CASSFSLNTEAFF TGTGCCAGCAGCTTCTCGCTGAACACTGAAGCTTTCTTT
15 TRBJ1-2 NA TRBV19 NA CASSRTPDTAYGYTF TGTGCCAGTAGTAGAACCCCCGACACGGCCTATGGCTACACCTTC
15 TRBJ1-4 NA TRBV2 NA CASRGNTAPNEKLFF TGTGCCAGCAGGGGCAACACAGCCCCTAATGAAAAACTGTTTTTT
13 TRBJ2-5 TRBD1 TRBV19 NA CASSPDRGETQYF TGTGCCAGTAGCCCGGACAGGGGAGAGACCCAGTACTTC
15 TRBJ1-5 NA TRBV28 few CASKPGHFSNQPQHF TGTGCCAGCAAGCCCGGACATTTTAGCAATCAGCCCCAGCATTTT